These T cell receptor beta chains were read from a single sample in a study of cytomegalovirus exposure and HLA in healthy donors. The repertoire was sequenced with immunoSEQ multiplex PCR; TCRdb's copy has only in-frame clones and lacks some. Of 150,000 to 200,000 clones in the sample, about 75% were seen once. The sequenced material came from PBMCs. The receptors derive from a woman in her forties or fifties in good health and CMV-seropositive. CDR3s include the opening cysteine and the closing phenylalanine or tryptophan. The D gene is left open where the match is weak. Clone size is not always given. Where it is, it says once, few, many or a class for expanded clones.

cdr3_aa: CASSERGNTIYF
cdr3_nt: TGTGCCAGCAGTGAACGGGGAAACACCATATATTTT
j_call: TRBJ1-3
d_call: -
clone_size: -
v_call: TRBV25-1

cdr3_aa: CASTADSRNEQFF
cdr3_nt: TGTGCCAGCACCGCCGACTCGCGCAATGAGCAGTTCTTC
j_call: TRBJ2-1
d_call: -
clone_size: -
v_call: TRBV2

cdr3_aa: CATSVGPGDGETQYF
cdr3_nt: TGTGCCACCAGCGTCGGGCCAGGGGATGGAGAGACCCAGTACTTC
j_call: TRBJ2-5
d_call: -
clone_size: -
v_call: TRBV15

cdr3_aa: CASSLGANQPQHF
cdr3_nt: TGTGCCAGCAGCTTAGGGGCCAATCAGCCCCAGCATTTT
j_call: TRBJ1-5
d_call: -
clone_size: once
v_call: TRBV7-3

cdr3_aa: CAIRDDRGTSGANVLTF
cdr3_nt: TGTGCCATCAGAGACGACAGGGGAACCTCTGGGGCCAACGTCCTGACTTTC
j_call: TRBJ2-6
d_call: TRBD1
clone_size: -
v_call: TRBV10-3

cdr3_aa: CASSWSGGSTDTQYF
cdr3_nt: TGCGCCAGCAGCTGGAGCGGGGGGAGCACAGATACGCAGTATTTT
j_call: TRBJ2-3
d_call: TRBD2
clone_size: -
v_call: TRBV5-1

cdr3_aa: CASSSRSNTEAFF
cdr3_nt: TGTGCCAGTAGTAGCCGGTCGAACACTGAAGCTTTCTTT
j_call: TRBJ1-1
d_call: -
clone_size: -
v_call: TRBV19

cdr3_aa: CASSTGTGGTYGYTF
cdr3_nt: TGTGCCAGTAGTACGGGGACAGGGGGGACCTATGGCTACACCTTC
j_call: TRBJ1-2
d_call: TRBD1
clone_size: -
v_call: TRBV19

cdr3_aa: CASSQDRYSYEQYF
cdr3_nt: TGTGCCAGCAGTCAGGACAGGTACTCCTACGAGCAGTACTTC
j_call: TRBJ2-7
d_call: TRBD1
clone_size: -
v_call: TRBV7-2

cdr3_aa: CASSLVGGGQPQHF
cdr3_nt: TGCGCCAGCAGCTTGGTCGGGGGTGGGCAGCCCCAGCATTTT
j_call: TRBJ1-5
d_call: -
clone_size: -
v_call: TRBV5-1

cdr3_aa: CASSFIAGAGNEQFF
cdr3_nt: TGCGCCAGCAGCTTTATAGCGGGGGCGGGGAATGAGCAGTTCTTC
j_call: TRBJ2-1
d_call: TRBD2
clone_size: once
v_call: TRBV5-1

cdr3_aa: CATSRDGGGNEQFF
cdr3_nt: TGTGCCACCAGCAGAGATGGCGGGGGAAATGAGCAGTTCTTC
j_call: TRBJ2-1
d_call: TRBD2
clone_size: -
v_call: TRBV15

cdr3_aa: CAISESWELFF
cdr3_nt: TGTGCCATCAGTGAGTCCTGGGAGCTGTTTTTT
j_call: TRBJ2-2
d_call: -
clone_size: -
v_call: TRBV10-3

cdr3_aa: CASSYSKGLALYEQYF
cdr3_nt: TGTGCCAGCAGTTACTCGAAAGGACTAGCGTTATACGAGCAGTACTTC
j_call: TRBJ2-7
d_call: TRBD2
clone_size: -
v_call: TRBV6-6

cdr3_aa: CASSYSPGYGYTF
cdr3_nt: TGTGCCAGCAGTTACTCCCCGGGCTATGGCTACACCTTC
j_call: TRBJ1-2
d_call: -
clone_size: -
v_call: TRBV6-6

cdr3_aa: CASSHLRTGDTDTQYF
cdr3_nt: TGTGCCAGCAGCCACCTGAGGACAGGAGACACAGATACGCAGTATTTT
j_call: TRBJ2-3
d_call: TRBD1
clone_size: -
v_call: TRBV27

cdr3_aa: CASSKGRSPETQYF
cdr3_nt: TGTGCCAGCAGCAAAGGTCGTTCCCCAGAGACCCAGTACTTC
j_call: TRBJ2-5
d_call: -
clone_size: -
v_call: TRBV21-1

cdr3_aa: CASSAGLAGGQETQYF
cdr3_nt: TGCGCCAGCAGCGCCGGACTAGCGGGGGGTCAGGAGACCCAGTACTTC
j_call: TRBJ2-5
d_call: TRBD2
clone_size: -
v_call: TRBV5-1

cdr3_aa: CASSTRQGTRETQYF
cdr3_nt: TGTGCCAGTAGTACCCGACAGGGGACAAGGGAGACCCAGTACTTC
j_call: TRBJ2-5
d_call: TRBD1
clone_size: -
v_call: TRBV19

cdr3_aa: CASSQDWRGEQFF
cdr3_nt: TGTGCCAGCAGCCAAGATTGGAGAGGGGAGCAGTTCTTC
j_call: TRBJ2-1
d_call: -
clone_size: -
v_call: TRBV14

cdr3_aa: CASDREGLETQYF
cdr3_nt: TGTGCCAGCGATCGGGAGGGTCTGGAGACCCAGTACTTC
j_call: TRBJ2-5
d_call: TRBD2
clone_size: -
v_call: TRBV6-1

cdr3_aa: CASSPTAGESGTQYF
cdr3_nt: TGTGCCAGCAGCCCCACGGCGGGGGAATCGGGTACGCAGTATTTT
j_call: TRBJ2-3
d_call: TRBD2
clone_size: -
v_call: TRBV5-4

cdr3_aa: CASSLTGSIRMNTEAFF
cdr3_nt: TGCGCCAGCAGCTTGACAGGGTCAATCCGCATGAACACTGAAGCTTTCTTT
j_call: TRBJ1-1
d_call: -
clone_size: -
v_call: TRBV5-1

cdr3_aa: CASKSGGAYEQFF
cdr3_nt: TGTGCCAGCAAAAGCGGGGGGGCGTATGAGCAGTTCTTC
j_call: TRBJ2-1
d_call: TRBD2
clone_size: -
v_call: TRBV7-8

cdr3_aa: CASSLDYTDTQYF
cdr3_nt: TGTGCCAGCAGCTTGGACTACACAGATACGCAGTATTTT
j_call: TRBJ2-3
d_call: -
clone_size: once
v_call: TRBV13

cdr3_aa: CASSPRTGRDTEAFF
cdr3_nt: TGTGCCAGCAGTCCCCGGACAGGACGGGACACTGAAGCTTTCTTT
j_call: TRBJ1-1
d_call: TRBD1
clone_size: -
v_call: TRBV6-5

cdr3_aa: CASSLVDTYNEQFF
cdr3_nt: TGCGCCAGCAGCTTGGTAGACACCTACAATGAGCAGTTCTTC
j_call: TRBJ2-1
d_call: -
clone_size: -
v_call: TRBV5-1

cdr3_aa: CASRPTVEYGYTF
cdr3_nt: TGTGCCAGCAGACCGACAGTGGAGTATGGCTACACCTTC
j_call: TRBJ1-2
d_call: -
clone_size: -
v_call: TRBV6-5

cdr3_aa: CASSLVSLSETQYF
cdr3_nt: TGCGCCAGCAGCTTGGTTTCCTTGTCCGAGACCCAGTACTTC
j_call: TRBJ2-5
d_call: -
clone_size: -
v_call: TRBV5-1

cdr3_aa: CASSPSTYEQYF
cdr3_nt: TGTGCCAGCAGCCCTAGTACCTACGAGCAGTACTTC
j_call: TRBJ2-7
d_call: -
clone_size: -
v_call: TRBV2

cdr3_aa: CASSPRVFGNQPQHF
cdr3_nt: TGTGCCAGCAGCCCCAGGGTTTTTGGCAATCAGCCCCAGCATTTT
j_call: TRBJ1-5
d_call: -
clone_size: -
v_call: TRBV6-6

cdr3_aa: CASSRTGSYEQYF
cdr3_nt: TGTGCCAGCAGCCGGACAGGCTCCTACGAGCAGTACTTC
j_call: TRBJ2-7
d_call: TRBD1
clone_size: -
v_call: TRBV5-5

cdr3_aa: CSASGLDIQYF
cdr3_nt: TGCAGTGCTAGCGGTTTAGACATTCAGTACTTC
j_call: TRBJ2-4
d_call: -
clone_size: -
v_call: TRBV20-1

cdr3_aa: CATSRLTGQGGYGYTF
cdr3_nt: TGTGCCACCAGCAGACTTACCGGACAGGGGGGATATGGCTACACCTTC
j_call: TRBJ1-2
d_call: TRBD1
clone_size: -
v_call: TRBV15

cdr3_aa: CASADRGQSPLHF
cdr3_nt: TGTGCCAGCGCGGACAGGGGGCAATCACCCCTCCACTTT
j_call: TRBJ1-6
d_call: TRBD1
clone_size: few
v_call: TRBV18

cdr3_aa: CASIPFRAGGEGEQFF
cdr3_nt: TGTGCCAGCATTCCGTTCCGGGCGGGGGGGGAGGGTGAGCAGTTCTTC
j_call: TRBJ2-1
d_call: TRBD2
clone_size: -
v_call: TRBV5-6

cdr3_aa: CASSAGSSNQPQHF
cdr3_nt: TGTGCCAGCAGTGCGGGATCGAGCAATCAGCCCCAGCATTTT
j_call: TRBJ1-5
d_call: -
clone_size: -
v_call: TRBV2

cdr3_aa: CASSPYRANLNTEAFF
cdr3_nt: TGTGCCAGCAGCCCTTACAGGGCGAATCTGAACACTGAAGCTTTCTTT
j_call: TRBJ1-1
d_call: -
clone_size: few
v_call: TRBV5-6

cdr3_aa: CASSVDVGTAEKLFF
cdr3_nt: TGTGCCAGCAGCGTAGACGTAGGGACAGCCGAAAAACTGTTTTTT
j_call: TRBJ1-4
d_call: TRBD1
clone_size: few
v_call: TRBV9

cdr3_aa: CASSLGGGSYEQYF
cdr3_nt: TGTGCCAGCAGCTTAGGGGGGGGCTCCTACGAGCAGTACTTC
j_call: TRBJ2-7
d_call: TRBD2
clone_size: -
v_call: TRBV11-2

cdr3_aa: CATWTPGAAGELFF
cdr3_nt: TGTGCCACCTGGACTCCGGGCGCCGCCGGGGAGCTGTTTTTT
j_call: TRBJ2-2
d_call: -
clone_size: few
v_call: TRBV15

cdr3_aa: CASSPLTSGETQYF
cdr3_nt: TGTGCCAGCAGTCCGTTGACTAGCGGGGAGACCCAGTACTTC
j_call: TRBJ2-5
d_call: TRBD2
clone_size: -
v_call: TRBV27

cdr3_aa: CASSEALAGGHLYIQYF
cdr3_nt: TGTGCCAGCAGTGAAGCGCTAGCGGGGGGGCATTTGTACATTCAGTACTTC
j_call: TRBJ2-4
d_call: TRBD2
clone_size: -
v_call: TRBV6-1

cdr3_aa: CASSVGGLAVNTGELFF
cdr3_nt: TGTGCCAGCAGCGTAGGAGGGCTAGCGGTGAACACCGGGGAGCTGTTTTTT
j_call: TRBJ2-2
d_call: TRBD2
clone_size: -
v_call: TRBV9

cdr3_aa: CASSYRGYTEAFF
cdr3_nt: TGTGCCAGCAGTTACAGGGGGTACACTGAAGCTTTCTTT
j_call: TRBJ1-1
d_call: TRBD1
clone_size: -
v_call: TRBV2

cdr3_aa: CASSFPQGDRTGELFF
cdr3_nt: TGTGCCAGCAGCTTTCCGCAGGGCGACCGGACCGGGGAGCTGTTTTTT
j_call: TRBJ2-2
d_call: -
clone_size: -
v_call: TRBV5-5

cdr3_aa: CASRGGLQQPQHF
cdr3_nt: TGTGCCAGCAGGGGGGGGCTACAACAGCCCCAGCATTTT
j_call: TRBJ1-5
d_call: -
clone_size: -
v_call: TRBV6-1

cdr3_aa: CASSGRQGVYQPQHF
cdr3_nt: TGTGCCAGCAGTGGTAGACAGGGGGTCTATCAGCCCCAGCATTTT
j_call: TRBJ1-5
d_call: TRBD1
clone_size: once
v_call: TRBV6-1

cdr3_aa: CASSFLGRVMTSAGVETQYF
cdr3_nt: TGCGCCAGCAGCTTCCTCGGCAGGGTTATGACTAGCGCGGGGGTCGAGACCCAGTACTTC
j_call: TRBJ2-5
d_call: TRBD2
clone_size: few
v_call: TRBV5-1

cdr3_aa: CAGREAYGYTF
cdr3_nt: TGTGCGGGGAGAGAGGCCTATGGCTACACCTTC
j_call: TRBJ1-2
d_call: -
clone_size: -
v_call: TRBV30

cdr3_aa: CAWSEGGTPYNEQFF
cdr3_nt: TGTGCCTGGAGCGAGGGGGGGACACCCTACAATGAGCAGTTCTTC
j_call: TRBJ2-1
d_call: -
clone_size: -
v_call: TRBV30

cdr3_aa: CASSSLAGGTADQETQYF
cdr3_nt: TGTGCCAGCAGTTCGCTAGCGGGGGGGACTGCAGATCAAGAGACCCAGTACTTC
j_call: TRBJ2-5
d_call: TRBD2
clone_size: -
v_call: TRBV2

cdr3_aa: CAITPGIVNYGYTF
cdr3_nt: TGTGCCATCACCCCGGGGATAGTGAACTATGGCTACACCTTC
j_call: TRBJ1-2
d_call: -
clone_size: -
v_call: TRBV10-3

cdr3_aa: CASSVFSEAFF
cdr3_nt: TGTGCCAGCAGTGTATTCTCTGAAGCTTTCTTT
j_call: TRBJ1-1
d_call: -
clone_size: medium-sized
v_call: TRBV25-1

cdr3_aa: CASSYRTGDNGYTF
cdr3_nt: TGTGCCAGCAGTTACCGGACAGGGGATAATGGCTACACCTTC
j_call: TRBJ1-2
d_call: TRBD1
clone_size: -
v_call: TRBV27